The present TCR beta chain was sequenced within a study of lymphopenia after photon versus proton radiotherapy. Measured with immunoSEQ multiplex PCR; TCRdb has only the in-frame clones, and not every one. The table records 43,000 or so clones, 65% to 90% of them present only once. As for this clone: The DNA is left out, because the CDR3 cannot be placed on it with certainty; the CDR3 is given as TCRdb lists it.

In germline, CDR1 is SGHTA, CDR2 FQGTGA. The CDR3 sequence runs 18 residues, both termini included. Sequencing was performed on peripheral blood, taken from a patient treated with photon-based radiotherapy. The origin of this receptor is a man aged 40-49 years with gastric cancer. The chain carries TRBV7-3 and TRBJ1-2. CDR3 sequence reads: CASSSSGVYGYTFGSVYF.